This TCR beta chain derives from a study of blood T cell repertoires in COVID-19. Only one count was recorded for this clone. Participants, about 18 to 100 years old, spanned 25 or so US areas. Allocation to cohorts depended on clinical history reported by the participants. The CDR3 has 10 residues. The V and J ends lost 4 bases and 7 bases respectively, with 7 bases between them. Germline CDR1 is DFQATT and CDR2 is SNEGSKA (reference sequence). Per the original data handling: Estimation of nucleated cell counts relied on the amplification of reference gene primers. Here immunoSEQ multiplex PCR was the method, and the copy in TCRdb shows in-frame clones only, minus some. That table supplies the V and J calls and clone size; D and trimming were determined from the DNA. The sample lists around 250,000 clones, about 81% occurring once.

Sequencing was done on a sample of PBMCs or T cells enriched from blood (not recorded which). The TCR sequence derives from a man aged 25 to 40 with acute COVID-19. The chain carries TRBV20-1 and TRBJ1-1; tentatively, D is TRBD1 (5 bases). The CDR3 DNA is TGCAGTGCTATCGACAGTGAAGCTTTCTTT. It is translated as CSAIDSEAFF.